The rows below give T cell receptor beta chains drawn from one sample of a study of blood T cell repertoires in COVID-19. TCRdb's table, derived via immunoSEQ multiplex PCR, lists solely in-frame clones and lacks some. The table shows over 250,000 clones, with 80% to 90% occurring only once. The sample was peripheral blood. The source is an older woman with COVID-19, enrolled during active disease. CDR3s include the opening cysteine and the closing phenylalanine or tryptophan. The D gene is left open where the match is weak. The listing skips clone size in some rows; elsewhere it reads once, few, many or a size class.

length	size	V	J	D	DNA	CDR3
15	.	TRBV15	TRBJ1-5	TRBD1	TGTGCCACCAGCAACCGGACAGGGAATAATCAGCCCCAGCATTTT	CATSNRTGNNQPQHF
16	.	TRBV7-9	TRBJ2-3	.	TGTGCCAGCAGCTTGGGTGCAGGGGACCACACAGATACGCAGTATTTT	CASSLGAGDHTDTQYF
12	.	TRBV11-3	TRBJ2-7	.	TGTGCCAGCAGCTTAGGCGTTTACGAGCAGTACTTC	CASSLGVYEQYF
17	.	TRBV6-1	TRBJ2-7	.	TGTGCCAGCAGTGAAGCGCTTATGGGAGTACAATCCTACGAGCAGTACTTC	CASSEALMGVQSYEQYF
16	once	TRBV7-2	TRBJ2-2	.	TGTGCCAGCAGCTTAGCGCGGTGGAGGGTCACCGGGGAGCTGTTTTTT	CASSLARWRVTGELFF
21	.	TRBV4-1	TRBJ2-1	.	TGCGCCAGCAGCCATTTGCAGGGGGGCGCAGGCGGAAAAATATTATACAATGAGCAGTTCTTC	CASSHLQGGAGGKILYNEQFF
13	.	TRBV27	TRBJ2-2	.	TGTGCCAGCGGGAGCTTGAGTTCCGGGGAGCTGTTTTTT	CASGSLSSGELFF
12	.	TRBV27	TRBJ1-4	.	TGTGCCAGCAGTTTTCGTAATGAAAAACTGTTTTTT	CASSFRNEKLFF
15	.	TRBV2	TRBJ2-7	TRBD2	TGTGCCAGCAGCGCCGGGACTAGCGAGATCTACGAGCAGTACTTC	CASSAGTSEIYEQYF
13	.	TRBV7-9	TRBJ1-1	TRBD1	TGTGCCAGCAGCCCCAACCCGACAGGGGAAGCTTTCTTT	CASSPNPTGEAFF
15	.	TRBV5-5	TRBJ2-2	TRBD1	TGTGCCAGCAGCTTCGGGACAGTTAACACCGGGGAGCTGTTTTTT	CASSFGTVNTGELFF
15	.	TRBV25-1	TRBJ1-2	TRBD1	TGTGCCAGCAGTGTCCGGGACAGTGCCTACTATGGCTACACCTTC	CASSVRDSAYYGYTF
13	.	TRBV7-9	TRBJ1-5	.	TGTGCCAGCAGCTTTTGGCCGAATCAGCCCCAGCATTTT	CASSFWPNQPQHF
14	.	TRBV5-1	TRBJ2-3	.	TGCGCCAGCAGCCTGGACACCCTCACAGATACGCAGTATTTT	CASSLDTLTDTQYF
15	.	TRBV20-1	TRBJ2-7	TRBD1	TGCAGTGCTAGTAGTGCCGGGACAGAGGGCCACGAGCAGTACTTC	CSASSAGTEGHEQYF
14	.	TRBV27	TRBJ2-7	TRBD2	TGTGCCAGCAGTTTATTAGCGGGAGGGTGGGAGCAGTACTTC	CASSLLAGGWEQYF
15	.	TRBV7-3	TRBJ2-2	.	TGTGCCAGCAGCTTAGCCCAGGCGGGAACCGGGGAGCTGTTTTTT	CASSLAQAGTGELFF
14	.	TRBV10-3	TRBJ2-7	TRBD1	TGTGCCACGGGACAGGGAGTTTCGTCCTACGAGCAGTACTTC	CATGQGVSSYEQYF
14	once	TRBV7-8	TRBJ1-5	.	TGTGCCAGCAGCTTAGTAGGGGACAATCAGCCCCAGCATTTT	CASSLVGDNQPQHF
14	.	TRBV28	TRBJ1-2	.	TGTGCCAGCAGTTTAGGTGAGATGAACTATGGCTACACCTTC	CASSLGEMNYGYTF
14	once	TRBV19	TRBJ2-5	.	TGTGCCAGTAATTGGGGGGTTCAGCAAGAGACCCAGTACTTC	CASNWGVQQETQYF
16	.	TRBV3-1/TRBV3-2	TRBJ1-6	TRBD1	TGTGCCAGCAGCCAACTCTCGACAGGGGGAGGTTCACCCCTCCACTTT	CASSQLSTGGGSPLHF
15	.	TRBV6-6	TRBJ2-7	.	TGTGCCAGCAGTTACTCGAGGATAGAGACCTACGAGCAGTACTTC	CASSYSRIETYEQYF
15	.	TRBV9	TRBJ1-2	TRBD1	TGTGCCAGCAGCGCCCACCCCGGGACAGGGGTGGGCTACACCTTC	CASSAHPGTGVGYTF
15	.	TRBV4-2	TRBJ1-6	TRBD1	TGTGCCAGCAGCCAAGAGACAGGGGGAAATTCACCCCTCCACTTT	CASSQETGGNSPLHF
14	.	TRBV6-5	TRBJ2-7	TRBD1	TGTGCCAGCAGTACCAACAGGGGATCCCACGAGCAGTACTTC	CASSTNRGSHEQYF
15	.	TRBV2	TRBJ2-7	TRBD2	TGTGCCAGCAGCGAGACGACTAGCGGGCGTGACGAGCAGTACTTC	CASSETTSGRDEQYF
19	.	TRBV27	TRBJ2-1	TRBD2	TGTGCCAGCAGTTTATCGAAGACTAGCGGGCTCATTAAGGTCAATGAGCAGTTCTTC	CASSLSKTSGLIKVNEQFF
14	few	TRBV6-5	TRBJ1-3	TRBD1	TGTGCCAGCAGATCACAGGGGGCCGGAAACACCATATATTTT	CASRSQGAGNTIYF
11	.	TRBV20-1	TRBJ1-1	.	TGCAGTGCTAGACAGGGCAGGGAAGCTTTCTTT	CSARQGREAFF
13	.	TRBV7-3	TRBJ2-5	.	TGTGCCAGCAGCTTGTTTAGAGAAGAGACCCAGTACTTC	CASSLFREETQYF
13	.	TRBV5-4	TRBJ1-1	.	TGTGCCAGCAGCACACGACAGGACACTGAAGCTTTCTTT	CASSTRQDTEAFF
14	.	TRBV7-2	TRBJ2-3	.	TGTGCCAGCAGCAGACGACAGGGCACAGATACGCAGTATTTT	CASSRRQGTDTQYF
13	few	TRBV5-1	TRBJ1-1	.	TGCGCCAGCAGCCTGCGACAGAACACTGAAGCTTTCTTT	CASSLRQNTEAFF
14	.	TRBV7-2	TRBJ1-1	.	TGTGCCAGCAGCTTAGTAACAGGGAGCACTGAAGCTTTCTTT	CASSLVTGSTEAFF
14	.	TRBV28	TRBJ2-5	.	TGTGCCAGCAGTTTATGGGAGGGGGCAGAGACCCAGTACTTC	CASSLWEGAETQYF
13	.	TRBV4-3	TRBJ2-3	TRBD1	TGCGCCAGCAGCCAAGATTACGGGACAGGGGCGTATTTT	CASSQDYGTGAYF
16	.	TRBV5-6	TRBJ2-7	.	TGTGCCAGCAGCTTGGCCCAGGGGAGGGCCTCCTACGAGCAGTACTTC	CASSLAQGRASYEQYF
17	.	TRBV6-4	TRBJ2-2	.	TGTGCCAGCAGTGACTCGATCACTCTATCGAACACCGGGGAGCTGTTTTTT	CASSDSITLSNTGELFF
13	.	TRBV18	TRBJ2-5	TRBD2	TGTGCCAGCTCCCAAGGACTAGAAGAGACCCAGTACTTC	CASSQGLEETQYF
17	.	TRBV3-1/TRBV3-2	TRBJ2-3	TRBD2	TGTGCCAGCAGCCAAGCTTTAGCGGGGTTTAGCACAGATACGCAGTATTTT	CASSQALAGFSTDTQYF
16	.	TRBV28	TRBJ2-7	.	TGTGCCAGCAGTTTAGAGCACGACAGGCGCTCCTACGAGCAGTACTTC	CASSLEHDRRSYEQYF
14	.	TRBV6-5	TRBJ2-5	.	TGTGCCAGCTCGGGTCAGGGATCAAGGGAGACCCAGTACTTC	CASSGQGSRETQYF
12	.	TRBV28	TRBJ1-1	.	TGTGCCAGCACCCCTGCGCACAGGTTAGCTTTCTTT	CASTPAHRLAFF